The present T cell receptor (beta chain) was sequenced within a study of T-cell reconstitution after alpha-beta-depleted transplantation in children. This clonotype was counted between two and nine times. Preparation of the TCRbeta library used unique molecular identifiers. TCRdb re-analysed the PCR reads in MiXCR, keeping a single row per CDR3 protein. The data hold roughly 400,000 distinct CDR3 sequences, with roughly 22% observed a single time. Germline CDR1 is MGHRA and CDR2 is YSYEKL. The CDR3 is 17 amino acids. Trimming took 0 bases from V and 5 from J, leaving 20 bases between them. Sequencing was performed on PBMCs from the stem cell graft donor, taken from the stem cell graft. This TCR came from a human donor who donated a stem cell graft to a child with acute myeloid leukemia. V gene TRBV4-1 combines with J gene TRBJ2-7; TRBD2 might be the D (5 bases). The CDR3 is CASSQDLSGLAADEQYF. The DNA of the CDR3 is TGCGCCAGCAGCCAAGATCTGTCGGGTCTCGCAGCGGACGAGCAGTACTTC.